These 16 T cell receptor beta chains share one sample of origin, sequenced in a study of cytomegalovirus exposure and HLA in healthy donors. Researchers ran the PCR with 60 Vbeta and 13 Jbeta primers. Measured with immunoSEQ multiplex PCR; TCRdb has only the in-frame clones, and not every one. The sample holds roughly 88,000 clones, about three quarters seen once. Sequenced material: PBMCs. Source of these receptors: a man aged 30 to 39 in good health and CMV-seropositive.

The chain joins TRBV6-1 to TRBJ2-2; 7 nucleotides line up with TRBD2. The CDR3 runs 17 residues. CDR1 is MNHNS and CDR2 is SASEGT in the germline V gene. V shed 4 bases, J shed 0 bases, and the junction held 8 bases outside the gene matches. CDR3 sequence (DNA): TGTGCCAGCAGTGTACAGACTAGCACATCGAACACCGGGGAGCTGTTTTTT. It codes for CASSVQTSTSNTGELFF.

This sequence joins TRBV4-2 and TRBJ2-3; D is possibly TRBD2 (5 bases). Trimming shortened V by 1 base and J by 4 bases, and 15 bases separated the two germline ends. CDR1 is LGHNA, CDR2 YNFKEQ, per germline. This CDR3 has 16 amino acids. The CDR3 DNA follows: TGTGCCAGCAGCCAAGTTAGCTCTCGGGGTGCAGATACGCAGTATTTT. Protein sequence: CASSQVSSRGADTQYF.

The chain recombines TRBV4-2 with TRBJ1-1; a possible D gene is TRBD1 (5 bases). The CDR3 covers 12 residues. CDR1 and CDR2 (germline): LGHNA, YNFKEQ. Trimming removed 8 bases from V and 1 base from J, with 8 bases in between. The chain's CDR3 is CASRGGNTEAFF. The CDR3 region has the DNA TGTGCCAGCCGCGGGGGGAACACTGAAGCTTTCTTT.

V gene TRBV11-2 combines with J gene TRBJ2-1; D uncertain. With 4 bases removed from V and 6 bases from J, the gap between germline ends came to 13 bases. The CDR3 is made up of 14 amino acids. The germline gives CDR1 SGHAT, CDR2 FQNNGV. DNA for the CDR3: TGTGCCAGCAGCTCCCTGCGGCGGCGCAATGAGCAGTTCTTC. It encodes CASSSLRRRNEQFF.

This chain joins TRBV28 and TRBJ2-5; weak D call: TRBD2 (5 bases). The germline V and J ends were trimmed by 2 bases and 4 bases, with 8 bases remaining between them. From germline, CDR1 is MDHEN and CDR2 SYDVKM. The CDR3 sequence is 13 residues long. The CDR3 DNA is TGTGCCAGCAGTTTAGAGGCGGGAGAGACCCAGTACTTC. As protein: CASSLEAGETQYF.

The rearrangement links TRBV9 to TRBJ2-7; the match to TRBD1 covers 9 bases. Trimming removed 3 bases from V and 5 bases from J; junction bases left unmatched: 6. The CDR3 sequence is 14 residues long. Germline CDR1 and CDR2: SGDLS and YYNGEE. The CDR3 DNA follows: TGTGCCAGCAGCGGAGGGACAGGGTCCGACGAGCAGTACTTC. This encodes CASSGGTGSDEQYF.

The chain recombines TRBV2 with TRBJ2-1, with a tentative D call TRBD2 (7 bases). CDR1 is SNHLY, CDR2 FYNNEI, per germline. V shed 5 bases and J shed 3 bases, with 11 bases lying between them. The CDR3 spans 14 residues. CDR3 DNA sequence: TGTGCCAGCAGTTCGAGGGGGGGCTACAATGAGCAGTTCTTC. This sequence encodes CASSSRGGYNEQFF.

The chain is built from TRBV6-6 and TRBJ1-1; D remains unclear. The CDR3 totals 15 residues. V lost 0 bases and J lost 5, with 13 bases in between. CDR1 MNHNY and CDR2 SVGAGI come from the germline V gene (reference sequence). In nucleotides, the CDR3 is TGTGCCAGCAGTTACTCACCGGATCTAGGTACTGAAGCTTTCTTT. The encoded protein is CASSYSPDLGTEAFF.

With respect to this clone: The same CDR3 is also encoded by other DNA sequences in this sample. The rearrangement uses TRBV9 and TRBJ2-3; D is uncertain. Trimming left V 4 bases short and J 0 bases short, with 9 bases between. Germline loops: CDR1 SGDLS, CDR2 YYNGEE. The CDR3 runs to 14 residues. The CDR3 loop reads CASSPQVSTDTQYF. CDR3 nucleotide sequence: TGTGCCAGCAGCCCTCAGGTTAGCACAGATACGCAGTATTTT.

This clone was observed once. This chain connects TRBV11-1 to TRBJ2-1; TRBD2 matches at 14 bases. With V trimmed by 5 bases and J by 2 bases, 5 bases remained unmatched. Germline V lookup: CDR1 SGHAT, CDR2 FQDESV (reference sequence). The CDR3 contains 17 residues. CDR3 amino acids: CASSPRLAGGAYNEQFF. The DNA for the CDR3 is TGTGCCAGCAGCCCGCGACTAGCGGGAGGGGCCTACAATGAGCAGTTCTTC.

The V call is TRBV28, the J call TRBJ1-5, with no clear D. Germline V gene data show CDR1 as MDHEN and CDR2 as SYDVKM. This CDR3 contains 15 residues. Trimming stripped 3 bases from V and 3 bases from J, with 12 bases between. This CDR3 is CASSFRSGSNQPQHF. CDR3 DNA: TGTGCCAGCAGTTTCCGATCGGGGTCCAATCAGCCCCAGCATTTT. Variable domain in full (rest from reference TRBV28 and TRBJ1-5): DVKVTQSSRYLVKRTGEKVFLECVQDMDHENMFWYRQDPGLGLRLIYFSYDVKMKEKGDIPEGYSVSREKKERFSLILESASTNQTSMYLCASSFRSGSNQPQHFGDGTRLSIL.

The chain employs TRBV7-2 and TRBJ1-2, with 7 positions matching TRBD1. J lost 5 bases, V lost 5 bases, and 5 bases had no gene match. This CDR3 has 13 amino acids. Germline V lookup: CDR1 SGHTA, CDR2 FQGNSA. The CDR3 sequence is CASSPDRRYGYTF. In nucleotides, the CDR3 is TGTGCCAGCAGCCCGGACAGGAGGTATGGCTACACCTTC.

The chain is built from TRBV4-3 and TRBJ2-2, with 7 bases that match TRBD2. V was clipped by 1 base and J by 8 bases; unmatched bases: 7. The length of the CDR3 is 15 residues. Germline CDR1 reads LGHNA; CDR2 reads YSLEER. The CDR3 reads CASSQAWDGRGELFF. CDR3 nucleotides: TGCGCCAGCAGCCAAGCTTGGGACGGGAGGGGGGAGCTGTTTTTT.

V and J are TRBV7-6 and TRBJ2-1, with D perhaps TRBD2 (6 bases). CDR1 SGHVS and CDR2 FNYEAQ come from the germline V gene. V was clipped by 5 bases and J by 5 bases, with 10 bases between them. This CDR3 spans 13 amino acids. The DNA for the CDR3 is TGTGCCAGCAGCCCGGGACTTGACAATGAGCAGTTCTTC. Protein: CASSPGLDNEQFF.

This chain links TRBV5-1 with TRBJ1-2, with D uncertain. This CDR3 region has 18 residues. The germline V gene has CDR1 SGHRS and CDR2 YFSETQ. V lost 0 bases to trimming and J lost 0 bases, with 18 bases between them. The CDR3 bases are TGCGCCAGCAGCTTGGCCTCGCTCCCGACAAGAGCTAACTATGGCTACACCTTC. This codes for CASSLASLPTRANYGYTF.

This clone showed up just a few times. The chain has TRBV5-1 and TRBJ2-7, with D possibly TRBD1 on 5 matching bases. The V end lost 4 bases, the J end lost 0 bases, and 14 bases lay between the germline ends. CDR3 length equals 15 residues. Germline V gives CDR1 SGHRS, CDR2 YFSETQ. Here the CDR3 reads CASSTGSGSSYEQYV. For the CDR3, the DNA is TGCGCCAGCAGCACAGGATCAGGAAGCTCCTACGAGCAGTACGTC.